Below, 14 T cell receptor beta chains from the same sample are listed, as sequenced in a study of T-cell reconstitution after alpha-beta-depleted transplantation in children. Unique molecular identifiers were incorporated when the TCRbeta library was constructed. TCRdb processed the PCR reads anew with MiXCR; each CDR3 protein has one entry. In the table there are a few hundred thousand distinct CDR3 sequences, approximately 12% of which are singletons. Specimen: PBMCs from the stem cell graft donor, collected from the stem cell graft. These receptors were obtained from a human donor who donated a stem cell graft to a child with combined immunodeficiency.

This chain connects TRBV12-3 or TRBV12-4 to TRBJ2-2, with TRBD1 as a possible D gene (6 bases). The ends were cut back, 3 bases at V and 0 bases at J, with 8 bases in the middle. The CDR3 is made up of 15 amino acids. CDR3 protein: CASSLDSSNTGELFF. In DNA, the CDR3 is TGTGCCAGCAGTTTGGACAGTTCGAACACCGGGGAGCTGTTTTTT.

This clonotype was seen at least ten times. This sequence joins TRBV15 and TRBJ2-6; D not resolved. Germline-derived CDR1 and CDR2 are LNHNV and YYDKDF (reference sequence). The CDR3 sequence is 19 residues long. V lost 0 bases, J lost 1 base, and 16 bases lay in between. This chain's CDR3 is CATSRDLGPLGSGANVLTF. As DNA, the CDR3 is TGTGCCACCAGCAGAGACCTAGGGCCCTTGGGTTCTGGGGCCAACGTCCTGACTTTC. The variable domain in full, completed from reference TRBV15 and TRBJ2-6, reads DAMVIQNPRYQVTQFGKPVTLSCSQTLNHNVMYWYQQKSSQAPKLLFHYYDKDFNNEADTPDNFQSRRPNTSFCFLDIRSPGLGDTAMYLCATSRDLGPLGSGANVLTFGAGSRLTVL.

J is TRBJ1-5 and V is TRBV3-1, with D maybe TRBD1 (5 bases). V lost 1 base and J 2 bases, leaving 9 bases between the germline ends. Germline V gives CDR1 LGHDT, CDR2 YNNKEL (reference sequence). CDR3 length: 15 residues. This CDR3 is CASSQGRGGNQPQHF. CDR3 sequence (DNA): TGTGCCAGCAGCCAAGGGAGAGGGGGCAATCAGCCCCAGCATTTT.

The chain has TRBV13 and TRBJ2-2, with 10 bases that match TRBD2. Looked up from germline, CDR1 is PRHDT and CDR2 is FYEKMQ (reference sequence). CDR3 size: 16 residues. Unmatched junction bases numbered 7, after V lost 5 bases and J lost 4 bases. In nucleotides, the CDR3 is TGTGCCAGCAGCCTGCGGACTAGCGGACGCACCGGGGAGCTGTTTTTT. Translated, it gives CASSLRTSGRTGELFF.

The chain links TRBV5-6 to TRBJ1-1; D call uncertain. V dropped 0 bases and J dropped 1 base, with 13 bases sitting between them. This CDR3 comprises 16 residues. The germline gives CDR1 SGHDT, CDR2 YYEEEE. The CDR3 loop is CASSLVVRKPNTEAFF. CDR3 bases: TGTGCCAGCAGCTTGGTCGTTCGGAAACCGAACACTGAAGCTTTCTTT.

This clonotype has at least ten counts. The rearrangement links TRBV29-1 to TRBJ2-7, with D possibly TRBD1 on 6 matching bases. Germline CDR1 is SQVTM and CDR2 is ANQGSEA. CDR3 length: 16 residues. Trimming cost V 5 bases and J 0 bases, with 20 bases left between them. CDR3 in DNA: TGCAGCGTTATCGCCCACAGGGTTTCAAACTCCTACGAGCAGTACTTC. Its protein product is CSVIAHRVSNSYEQYF.

V gene TRBV6-5 combines with J gene TRBJ2-3; 7 nucleotides match TRBD2. Germline CDR1 is MNHEY and CDR2 is SVGAGI. CDR3 length: 14 amino acids. With V trimmed by 4 bases and J by 4 bases, 5 bases remained unmatched. The CDR3 nucleotides read TGTGCCAGCAGTTCCGGGGGGATCGCAGATACGCAGTATTTT. Encoded protein: CASSSGGIADTQYF.

The chain couples TRBV5-6 to TRBJ2-7, with TRBD2 identical over 7 bases. Germline assignment: CDR1 SGHDT and CDR2 YYEEEE. This CDR3 contains 15 residues. The V and J ends lost 1 base and 7 bases, in that order; junction bases with no gene match: 11. The CDR3 protein is CASSLKGRERTEQYF. As DNA, the CDR3 is TGTGCCAGCAGCTTGAAAGGGCGGGAGAGAACTGAGCAGTACTTC.

The chain links TRBV30 to TRBJ2-7; 11 nucleotides match TRBD1. The CDR3 is made up of 16 amino acids. Germline loops: CDR1 GTSNPN, CDR2 SVGIG (reference sequence). V was pared by 2 bases and J by 3 bases, with 9 bases of the junction left unmatched. CDR3 DNA: TGTGCCTGGAGTAAAGTTTTTGGGACAGGGGGCTACGAGCAGTACTTC. The encoded protein is CAWSKVFGTGGYEQYF.

CDR3 DNA sequence: TGTGCCAGTAGTATAGCTCACAGTTACACCGGGGAGCTGTTTTTT. Translated: CASSIAHSYTGELFF. This chain uses TRBV19 with TRBJ2-2; D is uncertain. The CDR3 has 15 amino acids. CDR1 LNHDA and CDR2 SQIVND come from the germline V gene (reference sequence). Trimming took off 1 base at V and 3 bases at J, with 9 bases between the two ends. Full variable domain (missing parts from reference TRBV19 and TRBJ2-2): DGGITQSPKYLFRKEGQNVTLSCEQNLNHDAMYWYRQDPGQGLRLIYYSQIVNDFQKGDIAEGYSVSREKKESFPLTVTSAQKNPTAFYLCASSIAHSYTGELFFGEGSRLTVL.

This chain links TRBV30 with TRBJ2-3; 9 bases are shared with TRBD1. The V and J ends lost 3 bases and 0 bases, in that order; junction bases with no gene match: 7. CDR1 is GTSNPN and CDR2 is SVGIG in the germline V gene (reference sequence). This CDR3 is 16 amino acids long. DNA of the CDR3: TGTGCCTGGAGCGCGGGGACAGGGATCAGCACAGATACGCAGTATTTT. This codes for CAWSAGTGISTDTQYF.

The rearrangement joins TRBV20-1 to TRBJ2-5, with TRBD1 as a possible D gene (6 bases). V was trimmed by 5 bases and J by 5 bases, leaving 15 bases between them. Germline V lookup: CDR1 DFQATT, CDR2 SNEGSKA (reference sequence). The CDR3 is made up of 13 amino acids. The CDR3 DNA is TGCAGTGCTTCCCGGCCTCAGGGGGAGACCCAGTACTTC. Protein product: CSASRPQGETQYF.

This clonotype occurred many times. The chain joins TRBV6-5 to TRBJ2-1, with D hard to call. CDR3 length equals 13 residues. Trimming took 0 bases from V and 10 from J, leaving 10 bases between them. Germline CDR1 MNHEY, CDR2 SVGAGI. The CDR3 is CASSYSMPGEQFF. CDR3 coding DNA: TGTGCCAGCAGTTACTCGATGCCGGGCGAGCAGTTCTTC.

The V and J genes are TRBV5-6 and TRBJ2-7, with 14 bases aligning to TRBD2. Trimming took 1 base from V and 9 from J; bases not matched to a gene: 3. Germline CDR1 is SGHDT and CDR2 is YYEEEE. This CDR3 region has 14 residues. The CDR3 loop is CASSLWGTSGRQYF. In DNA, the CDR3 is TGTGCCAGCAGCTTGTGGGGGACTAGCGGGAGGCAGTACTTC.